Sequencing of this T cell receptor (beta chain) was carried out in a study of T cell responses to AZD1222 COVID-19 vaccine. CDR1 LNHDA and CDR2 SQIVND come from the germline V gene (reference sequence). The CDR3 covers 15 residues. The V end lost 3 bases, the J end lost 0 bases, and 11 bases lay between the germline ends. Sequencing was performed with immunoSEQ multiplex PCR; in TCRdb, only in-frame clones are kept and a portion is missing. This table has about 150,000 clones, 90% appearing once. The clonotype was recovered from an adult in good health. Material: peripheral blood, obtained on day 0 of AZD1222 vaccination. J is TRBJ1-1 and V is TRBV19; D is unresolved. The CDR3 here is CASSMWARLNTEAFF. Written as DNA, the CDR3 is TGTGCCAGTAGTATGTGGGCGAGGTTGAACACTGAAGCTTTCTTT.